The present entry profiles one TCR beta chain with its context. This specimen belongs to a study of blood T cell repertoires in COVID-19. At the level of the study: Sites across the United States, Italy and Spain contributed samples from acute and convalescent COVID-19.

CDR3 length: 14 amino acids. The V gene's germline CDR1 is KGHSH and CDR2 LQKENI. After removal of 6 bases from V and 7 bases from J, the junction contained 5 bases not matched to a gene. Produced via immunoSEQ multiplex PCR; TCRdb's table is partial and in-frame only. The sample shows about 150,000 clones, more than 70% of them seen only once. Sequencing was performed on peripheral blood. The sequence was obtained from a woman aged 45-65 years with acute or convalescent COVID-19. J is TRBJ1-6 and V is TRBV18, with 8 bases lining up with TRBD1. CDR3 nucleotides: TGTGCCAGCTCCCAGGGACAGGAGAATTCACCCCTCCACTTT. Protein sequence: CASSQGQENSPLHF.